The 25 T cell receptor beta chains given below trace back to one sample, sequenced in a study of monozygotic twins with inflammatory bowel disease. TCRdb re-called the 5' RACE reads and gives one entry per CDR3 protein, without DNA. This table lists 330,000 or so distinct CDR3 sequences. Sample: blood. All receptors come from a human donor with ulcerative colitis or Crohn's disease, or a healthy co-twin of an affected twin (not recorded which).

The rearrangement links TRBV7-9 to TRBJ1-4. The CDR3 totals 12 residues. Germline V CDR1 and CDR2: SEHNR, FQNEAQ (reference sequence). The CDR3 region is CASSLESEKLFF.

V is TRBV4-3 and J is TRBJ2-5; TCRdb picks TRBD1, but there is no DNA to check that call. Germline values: CDR1 LGHNA, CDR2 YSLEER. The CDR3 length is 15 residues. The CDR3: CASSREGTGMETQYF.

This CDR3 reads CASSLGDSPLHF. This sequence joins TRBV5-6 and TRBJ1-6. Germline V gene sequence: CDR1 SGHDT, CDR2 YYEEEE. The CDR3 extends over 12 amino acids.

The rearrangement joins TRBV19 to TRBJ2-3; the TRBD1 assignment by TCRdb is unverifiable without DNA. The CDR3 consists of 14 residues. The germline gives CDR1 LNHDA, CDR2 SQIVND (reference sequence). CDR3 region: CASTRDTYTDTQYF. Full variable domain (rest looked up from reference TRBV19 and TRBJ2-3): DGGITQSPKYLFRKEGQNVTLSCEQNLNHDAMYWYRQDPGQGLRLIYYSQIVNDFQKGDIAEGYSVSREKKESFPLTVTSAQKNPTAFYLCASTRDTYTDTQYFGPGTRLTVL.

This chain connects TRBV28 to TRBJ2-1; checking the TCRdb D call of TRBD2 is not possible without DNA. The CDR3 has 18 amino acids. Germline V CDR1 and CDR2: MDHEN, SYDVKM. The CDR3 reads CASRQIAYRERRNNEQFF.

The chain carries TRBV5-1 and TRBJ2-5; without DNA, the TCRdb call of TRBD2 cannot be checked. The CDR3 sequence is 14 residues long. The germline CDR1 and CDR2 sequences are SGHRS and YFSETQ. CDR3 sequence: CASSPGLSQETQYF.

The rearrangement links TRBV29-1 to TRBJ1-1. Germline V gives CDR1 SQVTM, CDR2 ANQGSEA. The CDR3 spans 12 residues. The CDR3 region is CSVIGLVPEAFF.

The chain joins TRBV7-2 to TRBJ2-2. This CDR3 is built from 14 residues. Germline CDR1 reads SGHTA; CDR2 reads FQGNSA. The CDR3 here is CASSLVGNTGELFF.

The rearrangement uses TRBV3-1 and TRBJ2-2; TCRdb's assignment of TRBD1 cannot be checked, as there is no DNA. Germline V gene lookup returns CDR1 LGHDT and CDR2 YNNKEL (reference sequence). The CDR3 contains 15 residues. The CDR3 spells CASSAGTGDTGELFF.

CDR3: CASRGKAGGGKQFF. The V and J genes are TRBV28 and TRBJ2-1; checking the TCRdb D call of TRBD2 is not possible without DNA. The CDR3 contains 14 residues. The germline V gene has CDR1 MDHEN and CDR2 SYDVKM. Using reference TRBV28 and TRBJ2-1 for the parts outside the CDR3, the full variable domain is DVKVTQSSRYLVKRTGEKVFLECVQDMDHENMFWYRQDPGLGLRLIYFSYDVKMKEKGDIPEGYSVSREKKERFSLILESASTNQTSMYLCASRGKAGGGKQFFGPGTRLTVL.

This chain links TRBV4-2 with TRBJ1-1; no DNA is available, so the TRBD1 call from TCRdb remains unchecked. Germline loops: CDR1 LGHNA, CDR2 YNFKEQ. The CDR3 spans 16 residues. This CDR3 reads CASSQEVVGGFSEAFF.

The chain carries TRBV27 and TRBJ1-4; TCRdb names TRBD1, which stays unverified in the absence of DNA. Germline assignment: CDR1 MNHEY and CDR2 SMNVEV (reference sequence). The CDR3 has 13 residues. CDR3 amino acids: CASRPGYNEKLFF.

The CDR3 reads CATSNRDEKLFF. The chain couples TRBV15 to TRBJ1-4. Germline CDR1 reads LNHNV; CDR2 reads YYDKDF (reference sequence). This CDR3 is built from 12 residues.

The CDR3 reads CSVAIINEQFF. V and J are TRBV29-1 and TRBJ2-1. CDR3 size: 11 residues. CDR1 and CDR2 from the germline V gene are SQVTM and ANQGSEA.

CDR3 sequence: CASSPLPSEQFF. J is TRBJ2-1 and V is TRBV9. The length of the CDR3 is 12 residues. Germline V gene data show CDR1 as SGDLS and CDR2 as YYNGEE.

The chain has TRBV20-1 and TRBJ2-7; TCRdb reports TRBD1, a call that lacks DNA to check it against. This CDR3 contains 13 residues. Germline V lookup: CDR1 DFQATT, CDR2 SNEGSKA (reference sequence). CDR3 loop: CSAKGQPLFEQYF.

V and J are TRBV5-4 and TRBJ2-5; TCRdb's D gene call, TRBD1, goes unchecked for lack of DNA. CDR3 length equals 13 residues. Looked up from germline, CDR1 is SGHNT and CDR2 is YYREEE (reference sequence). The CDR3 loop is CASSWAGEETQYF.

This chain uses TRBV5-1 with TRBJ2-2. Germline V gene lookup returns CDR1 SGHRS and CDR2 YFSETQ. This CDR3 has 16 residues. This CDR3 is CASSLSSQGNTGELFF. The complete variable domain, with remaining parts taken from reference TRBV5-1 and TRBJ2-2, reads KAGVTQTPRYLIKTRGQQVTLSCSPISGHRSVSWYQQTPGQGLQFLFEYFSETQRNKGNFPGRFSGRQFSNSRSEMNVSTLELGDSALYLCASSLSSQGNTGELFFGEGSRLTVL.

The gene calls are TRBV6-5 and TRBJ2-5. CDR1 MNHEY and CDR2 SVGAGI come from the germline V gene. The CDR3 contains 14 residues. The CDR3: CASSSRQFQETQYF.

The chain uses TRBV7-9 and TRBJ2-1; TCRdb proposes TRBD1, but this gene call is untestable without DNA. The germline gives CDR1 SEHNR, CDR2 FQNEAQ (reference sequence). The CDR3 extends over 12 amino acids. This CDR3 is CASREPGGEQFF. Full variable domain (rest looked up from reference TRBV7-9 and TRBJ2-1): DTGVSQNPRHKITKRGQNVTFRCDPISEHNRLYWYRQTLGQGPEFLTYFQNEAQLEKSRLLSDRFSAERPKGSFSTLEIQRTEQGDSAMYLCASREPGGEQFFGPGTRLTVL.

The chain joins TRBV28 to TRBJ2-1; the TCRdb D gene call, TRBD2, has no DNA to confirm it. The CDR3 loop spans 15 amino acids. From germline, CDR1 is MDHEN and CDR2 SYDVKM. The CDR3 sequence is CASSLERDLENEQFF.

The chain joins TRBV20-1 to TRBJ2-7. The CDR3 contains 11 residues. CDR1 and CDR2 (germline): DFQATT, SNEGSKA (reference sequence). CDR3 residues: CSARTTLEQYF.

The J gene is TRBJ1-1, the V gene TRBV20-1. Germline lookup yields CDR1 DFQATT and CDR2 SNEGSKA (reference sequence). The CDR3 loop spans 14 amino acids. CDR3 region: CSADKPFGDTEAFF.

The CDR3 loop reads CASSSGGEGAKNEQFF. The chain recombines TRBV21-1 with TRBJ2-1; TCRdb's D gene call, TRBD1, goes unchecked for lack of DNA. TRBV21-1 is assigned pseudogene status. CDR3 size: 16 residues.

The chain carries TRBV19 and TRBJ2-3; lacking DNA, the TRBD2 call made by TCRdb goes unchecked. Germline V gene sequence: CDR1 LNHDA, CDR2 SQIVND (reference sequence). CDR3 size: 14 residues. CDR3 protein: CASTRLAGTDTQYF.